This TCR beta chain was captured by sequencing in a study of cytomegalovirus exposure and HLA in healthy donors. Study-wide background: When 398 donors were genotyped, roughly four fifths of them were found to fall in the Caucasian-associated ancestry cluster. Whole-study results and caveats: TCR beta chain V- and J-gene trimming was linked, in a later analysis, to a missense variant in DCLRE1C.

Details on this clone: Its antigen remains unknown.

The PCR contained 60 Vbeta and 13 Jbeta primers. Libraries were prepared by immunoSEQ multiplex PCR; TCRdb keeps only in-frame clonotypes and omits some of them. The sample holds 100,000 to 150,000 clones; roughly a tenth are singletons and the top ten take 4% to 5%. V trimming: 4 bases; J trimming: 2 bases; junction bases outside the gene matches: 4. Germline assignment: CDR1 SQVTM and CDR2 ANQGSEA. CDR3 length: 14 residues. Each donor's status was that of a healthy bone marrow donor. The TCR was taken from a woman aged 18-30 years in good health and CMV-seropositive. This sequence joins TRBV29-1 and TRBJ2-1; TRBD2 aligns across 8 bases. The sequenced material came from PBMCs. The CDR3 reads CSVGSGATYNEQFF. The CDR3 nucleotides are TGCAGCGTTGGTAGCGGGGCAACCTACAATGAGCAGTTCTTC.